This T cell receptor (beta chain) was recorded in a study of blood T cell repertoires in COVID-19. Study details: Whether acute or convalescent, the COVID-19 samples came from the United States, Italy and Spain. T cells, B-cell-depleted T cells, or PBMCs supplied cDNA or gDNA.

Per the study methods: From reference gene primer amplification, estimates of nucleated cell counts were derived. TCRdb's table, derived via immunoSEQ multiplex PCR, lists solely in-frame clones and lacks some. Clone size and the V and J calls come from that table; the DNA yielded D and trimming. The sample has under 250,000 clones; around four fifths are singletons. The CDR3 runs to 12 residues. V was trimmed by 2 bases and J by 10 bases, leaving 11 bases between them. Germline V gene sequence: CDR1 MDHEN, CDR2 SYDVKM. This clonotype was obtained from an older woman with active or convalescent COVID-19. The sample comprised peripheral blood. This rearrangement joins TRBV28 to TRBJ1-1; unclear D gene. The CDR3 region has the DNA TGTGCCAGCAGTTTAGGGGAGGCAGCAGCTTTCTTT. Translation gives CASSLGEAAAFF.